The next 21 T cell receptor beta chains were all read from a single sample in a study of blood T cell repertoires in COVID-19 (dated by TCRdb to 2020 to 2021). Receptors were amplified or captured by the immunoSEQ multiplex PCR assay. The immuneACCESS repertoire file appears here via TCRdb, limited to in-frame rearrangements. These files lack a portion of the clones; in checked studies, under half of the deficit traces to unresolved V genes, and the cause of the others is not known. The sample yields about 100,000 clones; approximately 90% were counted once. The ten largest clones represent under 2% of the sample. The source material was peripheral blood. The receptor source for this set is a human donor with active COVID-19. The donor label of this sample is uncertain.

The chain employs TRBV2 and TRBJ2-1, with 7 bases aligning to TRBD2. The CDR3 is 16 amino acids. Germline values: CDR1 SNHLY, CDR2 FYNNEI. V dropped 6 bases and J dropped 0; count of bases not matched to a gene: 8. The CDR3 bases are TGTGCCAGCAGCCTGGGGACGGGGGGCTCCTACAATGAGCAGTTCTTC. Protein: CASSLGTGGSYNEQFF.

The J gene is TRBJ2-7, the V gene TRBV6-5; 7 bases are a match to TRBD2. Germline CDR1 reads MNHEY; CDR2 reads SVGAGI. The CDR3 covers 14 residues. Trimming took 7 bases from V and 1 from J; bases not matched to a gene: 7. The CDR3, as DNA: TGTGCCAGCACCCTGGGGGGAGGGTCCTACGAGCAGTACTTC. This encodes CASTLGGGSYEQYF.

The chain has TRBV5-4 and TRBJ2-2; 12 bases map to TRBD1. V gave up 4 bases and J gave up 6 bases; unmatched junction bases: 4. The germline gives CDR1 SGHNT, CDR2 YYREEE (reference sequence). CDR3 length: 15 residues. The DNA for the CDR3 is TGTGCCAGCAGCCCCGGGACAGGGGGCTCCGGGGAGCTGTTTTTT. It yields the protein CASSPGTGGSGELFF. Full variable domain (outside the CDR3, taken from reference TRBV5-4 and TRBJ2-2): ETGVTQSPTHLIKTRGQQVTLRCSSQSGHNTVSWYQQALGQGPQFIFQYYREEENGRGNFPPRFSGLQFPNYSSELNVNALELDDSALYLCASSPGTGGSGELFFGEGSRLTVL.

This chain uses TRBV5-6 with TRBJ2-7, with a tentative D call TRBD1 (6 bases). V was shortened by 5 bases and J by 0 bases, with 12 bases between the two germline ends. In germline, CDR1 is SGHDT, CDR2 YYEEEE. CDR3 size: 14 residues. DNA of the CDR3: TGTGCCAGCAGATACGGGACAAACTCCTACGAGCAGTACTTC. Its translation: CASRYGTNSYEQYF.

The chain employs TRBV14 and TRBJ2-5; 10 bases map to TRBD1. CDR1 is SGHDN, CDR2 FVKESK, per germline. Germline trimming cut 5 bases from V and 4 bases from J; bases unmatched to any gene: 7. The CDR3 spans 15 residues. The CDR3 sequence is CASSGRDRGSETQYF. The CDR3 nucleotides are TGTGCCAGCAGCGGCCGGGACAGGGGTTCAGAGACCCAGTACTTC. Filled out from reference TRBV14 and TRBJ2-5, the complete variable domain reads EAGVTQFPSHSVIEKGQTVTLRCDPISGHDNLYWYRRVMGKEIKFLLHFVKESKQDESGMPNNRFLAERTGGTYSTLKVQPAELEDSGVYFCASSGRDRGSETQYFGPGTRLLVL.

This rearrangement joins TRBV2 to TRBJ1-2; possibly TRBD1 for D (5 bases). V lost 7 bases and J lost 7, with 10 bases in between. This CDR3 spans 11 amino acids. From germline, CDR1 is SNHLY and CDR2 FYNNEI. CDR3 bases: TGTGCCAGCACCGACAGCGCTGGCTACACCTTC. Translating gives CASTDSAGYTF.

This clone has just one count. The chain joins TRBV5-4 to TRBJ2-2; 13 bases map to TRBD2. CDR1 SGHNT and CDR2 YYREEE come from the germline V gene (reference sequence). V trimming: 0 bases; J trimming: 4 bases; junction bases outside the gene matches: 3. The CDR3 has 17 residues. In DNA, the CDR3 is TGTGCCAGCAGCTTGGATGGACTAGCGGGGGTCACCGGGGAGCTGTTTTTT. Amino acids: CASSLDGLAGVTGELFF.

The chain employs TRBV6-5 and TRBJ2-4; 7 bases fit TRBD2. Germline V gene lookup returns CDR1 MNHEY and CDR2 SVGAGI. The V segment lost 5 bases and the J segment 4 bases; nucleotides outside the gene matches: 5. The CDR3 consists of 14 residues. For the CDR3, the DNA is TGTGCCAGCAGTACGGGCGGGGGAAAAAACATTCAGTACTTC. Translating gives CASSTGGGKNIQYF.

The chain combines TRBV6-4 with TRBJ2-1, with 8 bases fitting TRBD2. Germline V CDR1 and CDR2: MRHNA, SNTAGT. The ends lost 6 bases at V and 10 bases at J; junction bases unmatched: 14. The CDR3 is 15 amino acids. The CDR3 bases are TGTGCCAGCAGCAGAGATTCGGGGGGGAGTGGGGAGCAGTTCTTC. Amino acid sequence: CASSRDSGGSGEQFF.

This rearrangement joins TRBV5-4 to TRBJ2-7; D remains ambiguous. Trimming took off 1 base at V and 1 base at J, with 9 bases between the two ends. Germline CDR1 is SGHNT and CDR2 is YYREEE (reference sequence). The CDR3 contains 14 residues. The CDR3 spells CASSLSALSYEQYF. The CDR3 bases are TGTGCCAGCAGCTTGTCTGCCCTATCCTACGAGCAGTACTTC.

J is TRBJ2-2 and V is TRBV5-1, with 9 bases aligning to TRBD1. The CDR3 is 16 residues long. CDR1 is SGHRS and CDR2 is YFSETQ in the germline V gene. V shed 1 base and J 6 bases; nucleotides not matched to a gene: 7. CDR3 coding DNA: TGCGCCAGCAGCTTGCGTGAACAGGGGGCGGCCGGGGAGCTGTTTTTT. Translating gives CASSLREQGAAGELFF.

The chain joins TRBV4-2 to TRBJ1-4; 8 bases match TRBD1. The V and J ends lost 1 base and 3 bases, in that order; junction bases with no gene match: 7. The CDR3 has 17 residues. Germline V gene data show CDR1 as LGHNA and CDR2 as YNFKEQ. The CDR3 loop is CASSQVIQGAANEKLFF. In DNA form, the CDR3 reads TGTGCCAGCAGCCAAGTAATCCAGGGGGCGGCTAATGAAAAACTGTTTTTT.

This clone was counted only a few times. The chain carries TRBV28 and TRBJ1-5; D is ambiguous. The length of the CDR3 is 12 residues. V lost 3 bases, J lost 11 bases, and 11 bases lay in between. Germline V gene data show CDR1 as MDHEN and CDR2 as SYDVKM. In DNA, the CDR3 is TGTGCCAGCAGTTTGCCCCCAGAGGCCCAGCATTTT. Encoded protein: CASSLPPEAQHF.

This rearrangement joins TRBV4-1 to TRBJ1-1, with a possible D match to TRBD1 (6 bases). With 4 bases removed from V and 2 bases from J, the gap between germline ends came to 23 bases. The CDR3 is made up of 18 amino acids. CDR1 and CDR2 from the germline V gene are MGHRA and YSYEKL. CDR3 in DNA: TGCGCCAGCAGCCTCGAAGCGAATCCAGGGGACGGCAACACTGAAGCTTTCTTT. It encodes CASSLEANPGDGNTEAFF.

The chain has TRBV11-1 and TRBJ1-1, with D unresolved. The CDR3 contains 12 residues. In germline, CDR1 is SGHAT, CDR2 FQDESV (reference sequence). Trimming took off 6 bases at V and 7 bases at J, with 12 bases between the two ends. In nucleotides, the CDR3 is TGTGCCAGCAGACATCCGGGATTTGAAGCTTTCTTT. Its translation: CASRHPGFEAFF.

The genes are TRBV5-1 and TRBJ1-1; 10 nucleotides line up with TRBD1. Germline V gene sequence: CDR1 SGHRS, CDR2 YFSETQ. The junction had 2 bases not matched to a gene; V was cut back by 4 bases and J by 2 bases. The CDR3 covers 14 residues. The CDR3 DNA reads TGCGCCAGCAGCGGGGACAGGGGTAACACTGAAGCTTTCTTT. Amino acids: CASSGDRGNTEAFF.

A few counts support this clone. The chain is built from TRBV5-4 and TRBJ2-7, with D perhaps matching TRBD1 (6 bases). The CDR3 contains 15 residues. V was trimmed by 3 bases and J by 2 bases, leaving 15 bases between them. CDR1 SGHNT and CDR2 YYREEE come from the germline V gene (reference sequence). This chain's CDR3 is CASSSPGTSAYEQYF. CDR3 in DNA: TGTGCCAGCAGCTCCCCCGGGACATCAGCCTACGAGCAGTACTTC.

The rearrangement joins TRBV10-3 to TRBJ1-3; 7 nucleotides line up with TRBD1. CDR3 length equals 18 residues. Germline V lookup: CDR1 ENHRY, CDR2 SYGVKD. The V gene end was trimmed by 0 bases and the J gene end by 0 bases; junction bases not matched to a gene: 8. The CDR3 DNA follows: TGTGCCATCAGTGAGTCGGTTGTCAGGGGGATCTCTGGAAACACCATATATTTT. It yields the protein CAISESVVRGISGNTIYF.

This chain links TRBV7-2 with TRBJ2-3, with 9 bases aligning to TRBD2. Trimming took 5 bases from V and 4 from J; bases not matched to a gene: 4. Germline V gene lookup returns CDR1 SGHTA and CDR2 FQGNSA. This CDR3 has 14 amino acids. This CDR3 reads CASSPRLAADTQYF. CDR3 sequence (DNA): TGTGCCAGCAGCCCCCGACTAGCGGCAGATACGCAGTATTTT.

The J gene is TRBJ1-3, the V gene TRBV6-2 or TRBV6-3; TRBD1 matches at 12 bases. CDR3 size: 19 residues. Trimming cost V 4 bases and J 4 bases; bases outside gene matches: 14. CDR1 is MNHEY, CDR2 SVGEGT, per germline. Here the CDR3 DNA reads TGTGCCAGCAGTTCCTACGGGACAGGGGGCGCCCCGAGAGGAAACACCATATATTTT. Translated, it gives CASSSYGTGGAPRGNTIYF.

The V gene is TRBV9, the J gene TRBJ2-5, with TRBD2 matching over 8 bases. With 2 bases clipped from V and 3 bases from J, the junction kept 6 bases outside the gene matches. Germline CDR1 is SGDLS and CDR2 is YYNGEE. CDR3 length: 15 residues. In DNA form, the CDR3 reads TGTGCCAGCAGCGTGCGGGGGGCGAAAAAAGAGACCCAGTACTTC. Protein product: CASSVRGAKKETQYF.